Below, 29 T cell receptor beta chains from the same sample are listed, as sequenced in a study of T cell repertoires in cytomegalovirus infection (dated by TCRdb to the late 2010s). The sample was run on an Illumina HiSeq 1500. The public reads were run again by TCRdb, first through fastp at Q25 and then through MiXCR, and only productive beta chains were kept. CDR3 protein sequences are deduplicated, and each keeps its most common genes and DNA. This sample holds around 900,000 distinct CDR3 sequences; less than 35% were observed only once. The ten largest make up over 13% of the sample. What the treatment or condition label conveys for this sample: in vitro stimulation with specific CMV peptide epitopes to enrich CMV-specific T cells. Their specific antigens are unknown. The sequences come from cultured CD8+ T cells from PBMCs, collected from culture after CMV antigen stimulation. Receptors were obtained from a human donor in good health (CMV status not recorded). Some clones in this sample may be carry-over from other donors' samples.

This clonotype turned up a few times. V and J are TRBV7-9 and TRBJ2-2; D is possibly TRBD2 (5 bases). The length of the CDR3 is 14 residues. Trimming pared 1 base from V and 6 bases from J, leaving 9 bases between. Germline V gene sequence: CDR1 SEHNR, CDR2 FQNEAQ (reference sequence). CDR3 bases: TGTGCCAGCAGCTTAGGAGGGTCCCCCGGGGAGCTGTTTTTT. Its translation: CASSLGGSPGELFF.

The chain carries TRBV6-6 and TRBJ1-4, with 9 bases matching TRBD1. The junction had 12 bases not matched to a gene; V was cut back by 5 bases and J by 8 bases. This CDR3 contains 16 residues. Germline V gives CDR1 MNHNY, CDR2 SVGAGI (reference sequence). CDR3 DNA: TGTGCCAGCAGTGCCGGACCGAACAGGGGGCAAGAAAAACTGTTTTTT. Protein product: CASSAGPNRGQEKLFF.

As DNA, the CDR3 is TGCAGCGTTTACCTGGGACAGCCCTTAGTTAACTATGGCTACACCTTC. Protein product: CSVYLGQPLVNYGYTF. The genes are TRBV29-1 and TRBJ1-2; 7 bases fit TRBD1. J lost 1 base, V lost 5 bases, and 13 bases had no gene match. Germline CDR1 is SQVTM and CDR2 is ANQGSEA. This CDR3 has 16 residues.

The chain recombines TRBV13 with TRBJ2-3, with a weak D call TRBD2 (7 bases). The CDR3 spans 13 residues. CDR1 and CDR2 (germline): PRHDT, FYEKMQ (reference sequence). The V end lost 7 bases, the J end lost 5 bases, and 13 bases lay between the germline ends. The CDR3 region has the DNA TGTGCCAGCATCAAAGGGGGGGGAGATACGCAGTATTTT. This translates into CASIKGGGDTQYF.

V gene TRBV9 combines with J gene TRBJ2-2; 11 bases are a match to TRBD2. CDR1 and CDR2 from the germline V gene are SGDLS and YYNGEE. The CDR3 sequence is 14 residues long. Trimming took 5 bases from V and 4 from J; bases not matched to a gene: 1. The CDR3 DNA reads TGTGCCAGCAGTAGCGGGGGGGCCACCGGGGAGCTGTTTTTT. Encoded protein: CASSSGGATGELFF. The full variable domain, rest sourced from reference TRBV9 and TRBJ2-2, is DSGVTQTPKHLITATGQRVTLRCSPRSGDLSVYWYQQSLDQGLQFLIQYYNGEERAKGNILERFSAQQFPDLHSELNLSSLELGDSALYFCASSSGGATGELFFGEGSRLTVL.

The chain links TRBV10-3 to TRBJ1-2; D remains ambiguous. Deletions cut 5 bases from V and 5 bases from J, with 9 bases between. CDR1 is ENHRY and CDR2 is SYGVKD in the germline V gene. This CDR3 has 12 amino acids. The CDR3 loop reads CAISTDNYGYTF. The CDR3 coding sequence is TGTGCCATCAGTACCGACAATTATGGCTACACCTTC.

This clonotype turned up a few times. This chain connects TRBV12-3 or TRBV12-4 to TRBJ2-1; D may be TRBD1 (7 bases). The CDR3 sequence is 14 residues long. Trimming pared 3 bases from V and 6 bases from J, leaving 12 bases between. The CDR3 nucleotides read TGTGCCAGCAGTTTTCACAGGGGAGGCAATGAGCAGTTCTTC. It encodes CASSFHRGGNEQFF.

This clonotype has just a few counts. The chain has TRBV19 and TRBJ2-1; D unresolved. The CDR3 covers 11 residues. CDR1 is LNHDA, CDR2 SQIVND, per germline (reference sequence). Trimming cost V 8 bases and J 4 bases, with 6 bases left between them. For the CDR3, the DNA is TGTGCCAGTGTACTTTACAATGAGCAGTTCTTC. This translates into CASVLYNEQFF.

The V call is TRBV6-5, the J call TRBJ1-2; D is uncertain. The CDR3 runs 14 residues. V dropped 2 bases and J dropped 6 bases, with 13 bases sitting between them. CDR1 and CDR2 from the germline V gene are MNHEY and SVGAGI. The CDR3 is CASSYAGPRDGYTF. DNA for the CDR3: TGTGCCAGCAGTTACGCCGGGCCACGCGATGGCTACACCTTC.

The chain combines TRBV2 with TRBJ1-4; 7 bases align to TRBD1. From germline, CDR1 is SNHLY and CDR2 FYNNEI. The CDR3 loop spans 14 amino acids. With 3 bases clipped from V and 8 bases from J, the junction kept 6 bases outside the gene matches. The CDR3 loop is CASSEGTVKEKLFF. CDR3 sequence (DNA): TGTGCCAGCAGTGAGGGGACAGTCAAGGAAAAACTGTTTTTT.

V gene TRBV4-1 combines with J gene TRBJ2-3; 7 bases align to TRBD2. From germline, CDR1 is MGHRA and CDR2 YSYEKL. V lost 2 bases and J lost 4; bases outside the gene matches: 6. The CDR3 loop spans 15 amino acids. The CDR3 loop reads CASSQSRGVSDTQYF. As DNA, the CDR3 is TGCGCCAGCAGCCAATCCCGGGGGGTTTCAGATACGCAGTATTTT.

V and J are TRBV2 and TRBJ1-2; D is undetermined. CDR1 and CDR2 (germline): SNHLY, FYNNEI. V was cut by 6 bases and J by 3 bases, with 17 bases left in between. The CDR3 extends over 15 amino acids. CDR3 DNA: TGTGCCAGCAGCGACGGAATAGGAGATTACTATGGCTACACCTTC. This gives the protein CASSDGIGDYYGYTF.

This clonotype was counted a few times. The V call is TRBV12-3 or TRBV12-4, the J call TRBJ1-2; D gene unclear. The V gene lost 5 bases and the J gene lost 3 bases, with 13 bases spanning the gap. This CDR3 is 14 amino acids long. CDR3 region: CASSLLGEYYGYTF. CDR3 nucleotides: TGTGCCAGCAGTCTACTGGGAGAGTACTATGGCTACACCTTC.

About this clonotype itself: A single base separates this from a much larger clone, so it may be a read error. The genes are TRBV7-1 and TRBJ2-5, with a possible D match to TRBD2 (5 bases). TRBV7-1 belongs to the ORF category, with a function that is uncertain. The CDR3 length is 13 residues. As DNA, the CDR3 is TGTGCCGGCAGCTCCTCTAGCAGAGAGACCCAGTACTTC. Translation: CAGSSSSRETQYF.

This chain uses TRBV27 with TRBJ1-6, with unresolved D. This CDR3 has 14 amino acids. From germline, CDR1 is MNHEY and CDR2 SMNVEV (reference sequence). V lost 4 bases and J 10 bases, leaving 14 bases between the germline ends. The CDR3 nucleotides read TGTGCCAGCAGTTCTATTCCGCCTCGATCACCCCTCCACTTT. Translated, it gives CASSSIPPRSPLHF.

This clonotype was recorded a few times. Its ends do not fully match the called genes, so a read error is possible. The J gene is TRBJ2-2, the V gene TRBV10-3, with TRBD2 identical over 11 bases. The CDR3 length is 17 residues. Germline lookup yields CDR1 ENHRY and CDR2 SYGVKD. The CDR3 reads CAIRESGTSGGTGELFF. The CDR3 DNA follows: TGTGCCATCAGGGAGTCCGGTACTAGCGGGGGAACCGGGGAGCTGTTTTTT.

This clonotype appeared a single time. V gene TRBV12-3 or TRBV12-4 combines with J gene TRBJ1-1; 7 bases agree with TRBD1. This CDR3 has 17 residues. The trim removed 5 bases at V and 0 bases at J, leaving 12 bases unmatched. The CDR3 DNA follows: TGTGCCAGCAGTATTGTCCCAGGGGGGATCATGAACACTGAAGCTTTCTTT. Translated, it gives CASSIVPGGIMNTEAFF.

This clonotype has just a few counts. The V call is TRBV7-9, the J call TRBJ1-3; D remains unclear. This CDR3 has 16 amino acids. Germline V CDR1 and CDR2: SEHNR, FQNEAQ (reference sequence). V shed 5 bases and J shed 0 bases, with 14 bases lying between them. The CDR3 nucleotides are TGTGCCAGCAGCCGAACCGGGGTCGACTCTGGAAACACCATATATTTT. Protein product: CASSRTGVDSGNTIYF.

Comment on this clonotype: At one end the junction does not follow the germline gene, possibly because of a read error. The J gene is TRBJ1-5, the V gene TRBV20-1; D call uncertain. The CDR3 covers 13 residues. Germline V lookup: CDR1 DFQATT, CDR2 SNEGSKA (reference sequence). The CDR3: CSARDLSSQPQHF. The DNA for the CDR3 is TGCAGTGCTAGAGATCTAAGCAGTCAGCCCCAGCATTTT.

CDR3 nucleotides: TGTGCCAGCAGCTACAGTCGGTCTCCTGGGGCCAACGTCCTGACTTTC. Residues: CASSYSRSPGANVLTF. The gene calls are TRBV9 and TRBJ2-6; D call uncertain. Trimming took 4 bases from V and 2 from J, leaving 13 bases between them. The CDR3 is 16 residues long. The V gene's germline CDR1 is SGDLS and CDR2 YYNGEE.

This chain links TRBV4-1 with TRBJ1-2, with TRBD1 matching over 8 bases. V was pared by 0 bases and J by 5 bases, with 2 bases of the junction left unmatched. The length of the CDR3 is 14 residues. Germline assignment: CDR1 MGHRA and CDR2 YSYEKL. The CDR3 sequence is CASSQDWTGYGYTF. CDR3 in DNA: TGCGCCAGCAGCCAAGATTGGACAGGGTATGGCTACACCTTC.

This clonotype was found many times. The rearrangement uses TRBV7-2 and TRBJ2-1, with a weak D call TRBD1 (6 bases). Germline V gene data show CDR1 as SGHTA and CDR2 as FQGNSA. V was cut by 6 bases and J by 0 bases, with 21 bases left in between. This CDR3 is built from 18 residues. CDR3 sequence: CASRPGTYTTSSYNEQFF. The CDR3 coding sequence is TGTGCCAGCAGACCGGGGACATACACTACCAGCTCCTACAATGAGCAGTTCTTC.

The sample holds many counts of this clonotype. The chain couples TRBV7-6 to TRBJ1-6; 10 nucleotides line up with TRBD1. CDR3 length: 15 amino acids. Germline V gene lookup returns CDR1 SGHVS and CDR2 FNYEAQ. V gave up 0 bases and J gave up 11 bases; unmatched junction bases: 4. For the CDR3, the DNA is TGTGCCAGCAGCTTAGCGGGACAGGGGATTACACCCCTCCACTTT. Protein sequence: CASSLAGQGITPLHF.

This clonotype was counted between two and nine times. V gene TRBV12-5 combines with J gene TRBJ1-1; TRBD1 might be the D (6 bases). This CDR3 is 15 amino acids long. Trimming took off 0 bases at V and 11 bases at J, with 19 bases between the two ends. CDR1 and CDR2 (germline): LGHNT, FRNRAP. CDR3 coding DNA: TGTGCTAGTGGTTTGGTTACCCGGGCCCCAGGGGCCGCTTTCTTT. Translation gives CASGLVTRAPGAAFF.

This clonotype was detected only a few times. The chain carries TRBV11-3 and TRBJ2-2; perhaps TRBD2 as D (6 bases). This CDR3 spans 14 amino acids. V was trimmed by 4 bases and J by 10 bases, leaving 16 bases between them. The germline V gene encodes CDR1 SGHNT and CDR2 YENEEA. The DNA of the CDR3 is TGTGCCAGCAGCTCACCTAGCGCCACTTCGGAGCTGTTTTTT. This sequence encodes CASSSPSATSELFF.

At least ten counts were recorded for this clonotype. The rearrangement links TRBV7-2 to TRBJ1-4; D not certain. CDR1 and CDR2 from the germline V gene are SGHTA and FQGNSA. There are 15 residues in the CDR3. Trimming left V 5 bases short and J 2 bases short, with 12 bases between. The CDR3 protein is CASSVNYGTNEKLFF. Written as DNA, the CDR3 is TGTGCCAGCAGCGTGAACTACGGGACTAATGAAAAACTGTTTTTT.

Here the CDR3 DNA reads TGCAGTGCTCTGGCGGGGGGCTCCTACGAGCAGTACGTC. It codes for CSALAGGSYEQYV. The chain has TRBV20-1 and TRBJ2-7; TRBD2 matches 8 bases. The CDR3 is 13 residues long. The germline gives CDR1 DFQATT, CDR2 SNEGSKA (reference sequence). Trimming cost V 5 bases and J 0 bases; bases outside gene matches: 3.

CDR3 in DNA: TGTGCCAGCAGCTTACTGGATTACGAGCAGTACTTC. Encoded protein: CASSLLDYEQYF. The chain uses TRBV7-9 and TRBJ2-7, with unresolved D. The V gene's germline CDR1 is SEHNR and CDR2 FQNEAQ (reference sequence). The CDR3 totals 12 residues. Deletions cut 2 bases from V and 4 bases from J, with 6 bases between.

CDR3 coding DNA: TGTGCCAGCAGAACGACGGCTAACTATGGCTACACCTTC. Its protein product is CASRTTANYGYTF. The chain carries TRBV27 and TRBJ1-2; D call uncertain. The V gene's germline CDR1 is MNHEY and CDR2 SMNVEV (reference sequence). V was clipped by 6 bases and J by 0 bases, with 8 bases between them. There are 13 residues in the CDR3.